This TCR beta chain was sequenced for a study of T-cell memory formation after mild COVID-19. Looking at the study overall: Clusters of TCRs were largely donor specific.

The CDR3 runs to 12 residues. Looked up from germline, CDR1 is SQVTM and CDR2 is ANQGSEA. The V gene end was trimmed by 4 bases and the J gene end by 5 bases; junction bases not matched to a gene: 4. TCRdb reanalysed the 5' RACE reads using MiXCR and keeps one entry per CDR3 protein. The sample lists approximately 210,000 distinct CDR3 sequences; more than 9% were seen once. This clonotype showed up just a few times. Specimen: PBMCs or a T cell subset sorted from them (not recorded which). The chain couples TRBV29-1 to TRBJ2-5; 7 bases agree with TRBD1. This sequence was found in a man younger than 30 who had mild COVID-19 (a few samples of this study predate the infection). Cell type and time point are not known. CDR3 amino acids: CSVGQGTETQYF. Here the CDR3 DNA reads TGCAGCGTTGGACAGGGTACCGAGACCCAGTACTTC.